This TCR beta chain was sequenced in a study of CD8+CD57+ T cells in acquired aplastic anemia. Study-level information: CD4+ and CD8+ cells, once sorted, gave DNA averaging around 3.2 ug. Mean read depth for CD4+ cells from healthy donors was around 11 million.

For this clonotype: The target antigen is unknown.

The CDR3 covers 15 residues. V gave up 5 bases and J gave up 0 bases, with 13 bases separating them. Germline V CDR1 and CDR2: SGHVS, FQNEAQ. Study-wide points: CD8+ Simpson's diversity showed no significant patient-control difference. A set of around 30 CD8+ CDR3 sequences was shared between patients and controls, and these sequences appeared highly expressed in patients.

Template material for TCR beta VDJ and CDR3 profiling consisted of genomic DNA. A single record per CDR3 protein comes from TCRdb applying MiXCR to the reads. The sample contains some 210,000 distinct CDR3 sequences, about 59% of which appear only once. The sequence was obtained from a human donor in good health. Sample: sorted CD4+, CD8+, or CD8+CD57+ T cells (not recorded which) from PBMCs. This chain connects TRBV7-8 to TRBJ1-2, with D perhaps TRBD1 (6 bases). The CDR3 loop reads CASSTWTVPNYGYTF. CDR3 nucleotides: TGTGCCAGCAGCACCTGGACAGTCCCTAACTATGGCTACACCTTC.